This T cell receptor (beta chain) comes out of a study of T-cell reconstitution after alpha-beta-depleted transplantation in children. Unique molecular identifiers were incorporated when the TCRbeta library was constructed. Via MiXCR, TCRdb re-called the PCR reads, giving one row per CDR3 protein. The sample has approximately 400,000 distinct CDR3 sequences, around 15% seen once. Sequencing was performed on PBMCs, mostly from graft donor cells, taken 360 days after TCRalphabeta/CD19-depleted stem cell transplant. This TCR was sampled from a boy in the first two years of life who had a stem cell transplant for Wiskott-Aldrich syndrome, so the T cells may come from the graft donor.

The CDR3 DNA sequence: TGTGCCAGCAGTGAAGGTCCCCCAGGGGCCGGCTATGGCTACACCTTC. Its translation: CASSEGPPGAGYGYTF. The chain joins TRBV2 to TRBJ1-2; a weak D match, TRBD1 (6 bases). The germline gives CDR1 SNHLY, CDR2 FYNNEI. CDR3 length: 16 residues. V was trimmed by 1 base and J by 4 bases, leaving 16 bases between them.